This T cell receptor (beta chain) was sequenced in a study of vaccination effects on CD4 cells after COVID-19. For the study at large: Wells containing two million PBMC each were cultured with about 9 IU/ml IL-2 and 8 to 10 ug/ml peptides.

V lost 4 bases, J lost 4 bases, and 10 bases lay in between. Per germline, CDR1 GTSNPN and CDR2 SVGIG (reference sequence). The CDR3 is 12 residues long. Points on this clone: Its specificity is unknown.

Culture lasted under 13 days before CD4+ T cell isolation. Each person got two doses of an mRNA SARS-CoV-2 vaccine, BNT162b2 or mRNA-1273. Assay used: immunoSEQ multiplex PCR; TCRdb lists only in-frame clones, some missing. Among tens of thousands of clones listed, just under 80% were seen once. The material sequenced was CD4+ T cells from PBMCs cultured without peptide, taken after COVID-19 vaccination. The sequence was collected from a human donor who received a COVID-19 vaccine. J is TRBJ1-1 and V is TRBV30; D gene uncertain. CDR3 DNA sequence: TGTGCCTGGACTCCGGGAAGCACTGAAGCTTTCTTT. This codes for CAWTPGSTEAFF.